This T cell receptor (beta chain) emerged from a study of T-cell reconstitution after alpha-beta-depleted transplantation in children listed by TCRdb under 2016. As for the study more broadly: Using TCR repertoire profiling, the study quantitatively followed how T-cell immune reconstitution unfolded in children after TCRalphabeta/CD19-depleted allogeneic hematopoietic cell transplantation. General conclusions and limits of the study: The high TCRbeta diversity at day 60 in some patients was ascribed to recipient T cells and intrathymic progenitors that had survived conditioning. The frequencies of hyperexpanded clones fell over the following months, and after one year, T-cell counts and TCRbeta diversity were mostly attributed to newly produced T cells. The apparently early alphabetaT-cell count recovery about two months after transplant was reportedly dependent on only several hundred rapidly expanded clones derived from non-depleted graft cells.

What this sample's treatment or condition label stands for: allogeneic hematopoietic cell transplantation with graft depleted of TCRalphabeta T cells and CD19 B cells. Transplant recipients were children who received TCRalphabeta/CD19-depleted allogeneic hematopoietic cell grafts. The library came from PCR. Sequenced on an Illumina HiSeq 2500. To normalize quantification of the TCRbeta repertoire, the TCR libraries were built with molecular barcoding that relied on unique molecular identifiers. TCRdb itself trimmed the public reads at Q25 with fastp, ran MiXCR and retained productive beta chains. Every CDR3 protein is listed once, alongside the most common genes and DNA of its rows. The sample records 250,000 or so distinct CDR3 sequences, roughly 8.2% of which are singletons. Roughly 6% of the sample goes to the ten largest clones. This clonotype has a count of ten or more. There is no known antigen for this receptor. No quality values exist for individual bases; no much larger clone is one base distant.

V loses 0 bases of germline sequence and J loses 3 bases, and the interval between the two ends is 8 bases. CDR1 and CDR2 (SGHTA, FQGNSA) derive from the germline V gene. Its CDR3 holds 15 amino acids, cysteine through phenylalanine. Solely the CDR3 DNA is kept, with 45 bases framed from the first base. The input for sequencing was PBMCs, mostly from graft donor cells, taken 180 days after TCRalphabeta/CD19-depleted stem cell transplant. The sequence came from a male patient aged 10 to 17 who had a stem cell transplant for acute lymphoblastic leukemia, so the T cells may come from the graft donor. This chain joins TRBV7-2 to TRBJ1-4, with TRBD1 tentatively as D gene (5 bases match). The DNA is TGTGCCAGCAGCTTAGCGGGCAGGGCTAATGAAAAACTGTTTTTT. Translated, this gives CASSLAGRANEKLFF.